Included here is one T cell receptor (beta chain) sequence, with context. Its antigen remains unknown. These data are taken from a study of shared clonotypes between healthy human individuals. Study observations and caveats: Clonotype sharing among donors likely depends on sequencing depth. What naive subsets generally showed was a larger estimated richness than memory subsets showed.

With 5 bases clipped from V and 0 bases from J, the junction kept 7 bases outside the gene matches. Germline V gene data show CDR1 as SGHRS and CDR2 as YFSETQ. This CDR3 is built from 15 residues. Template for every sorted-subset replicate PCR totaled 150 to 250 ng DNA, roughly 30,000 T cell genomes. Sequencing was performed with immunoSEQ multiplex PCR; in TCRdb, only in-frame clones are kept and a portion is missing. The sample carries roughly 2 million clones, almost 96% recorded once. The TCR comes from a man aged 18-30 years in good health. The chain employs TRBV5-1 and TRBJ1-1, with 7 bases that match TRBD1. The material sequenced was naive CD4+ T cells sorted from blood. Stated subset: CD45RA+ positively selected. In DNA, the CDR3 is TGCGCCAGCAGGTTTGCGGGACAGTTGAACACTGAAGCTTTCTTT. Translating it yields CASRFAGQLNTEAFF.